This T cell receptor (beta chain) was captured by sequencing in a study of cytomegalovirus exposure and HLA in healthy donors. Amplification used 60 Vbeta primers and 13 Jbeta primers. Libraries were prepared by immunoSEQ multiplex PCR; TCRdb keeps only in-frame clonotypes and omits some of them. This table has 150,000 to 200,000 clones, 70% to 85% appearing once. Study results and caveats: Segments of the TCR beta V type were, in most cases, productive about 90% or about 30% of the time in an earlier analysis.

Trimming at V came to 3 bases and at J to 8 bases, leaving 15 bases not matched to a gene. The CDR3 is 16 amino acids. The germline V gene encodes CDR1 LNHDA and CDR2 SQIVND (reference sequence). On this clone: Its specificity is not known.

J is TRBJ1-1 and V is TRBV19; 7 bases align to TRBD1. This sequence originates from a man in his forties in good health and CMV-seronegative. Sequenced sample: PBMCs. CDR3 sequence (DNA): TGTGCCAGTAGTATCCCGGGACAGCCAACCCGGGGGGAAGCTTTCTTT. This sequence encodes CASSIPGQPTRGEAFF.